This T cell receptor beta chain was captured by sequencing in a study of OX40 agonist ivuxolimab in advanced cancers. Some clones are missing from TCRdb's copy, which holds only in-frame ones; the method was immunoSEQ multiplex PCR. The sample lists some 64,000 clones; just over 90% were seen once. The germline V gene encodes CDR1 GTSNPN and CDR2 SVGIG (reference sequence). This CDR3 has 15 amino acids. Trimming left V 4 bases short and J 3 bases short, with 18 bases between. V and J are TRBV30 and TRBJ1-1; D call uncertain. The source of this sequence is an adult with an advanced solid tumor such as melanoma, head and neck, liver or kidney cancer. This material consisted of CD4+ or CD8+ T cells sorted from blood, taken in a trial of the OX40 agonist ivuxolimab. CDR3 amino acids: CAWKVSGGYHTEAFF. DNA of the CDR3: TGTGCCTGGAAGGTATCGGGCGGATACCACACTGAAGCTTTCTTT.